Listed here are 27 T cell receptor beta chains from one sample, sequenced in a study of shared T cell receptors in the human thymus. The protocol was immunoSEQ multiplex PCR, while the TCRdb copy is restricted to in-frame clones and leaves out a portion. Here the sample spans roughly 560,000 clones, around 82% being singletons. These same data were also listed under a study on human thymus T cells.

Source material: thymocytes. All receptors derive from a boy under three years old with a congenital heart defect.

Here the CDR3 reads CASSFRDRGSYNEQFF. The CDR3 region has the DNA TGTGCCAGCAGCTTCCGGGACAGGGGTTCCTACAATGAGCAGTTCTTC. V and J are TRBV5-6 and TRBJ2-1, with 10 nucleotides matching TRBD1. The V gene's germline CDR1 is SGHDT and CDR2 YYEEEE. J was trimmed by 1 base and V by 2 bases; bases with no gene match: 3. The length of the CDR3 is 16 residues.

The V gene is TRBV10-3, the J gene TRBJ2-3; TRBD2 might be the D (6 bases). Germline CDR1 and CDR2: ENHRY and SYGVKD. Trimming cost V 0 bases and J 0 bases, with 13 bases left between them. This CDR3 is built from 17 residues. The CDR3, as DNA: TGTGCCATCAGTGAGTCGGGTAGCGGAGCTAGCACAGATACGCAGTATTTT. Amino acid sequence: CAISESGSGASTDTQYF.

This chain uses TRBV4-2 with TRBJ2-3; D remains ambiguous. Germline V gene lookup returns CDR1 LGHNA and CDR2 YNFKEQ. The V and J ends lost 0 bases and 3 bases respectively, with 10 bases between them. The CDR3 contains 15 residues. The CDR3 DNA is TGTGCCAGCAGCCAAGACAAGGAGAGAACAGATACGCAGTATTTT. Its protein product is CASSQDKERTDTQYF.

The V call is TRBV14, the J call TRBJ2-6; D is perhaps TRBD1 (5 bases). CDR3 length: 19 amino acids. Germline V gives CDR1 SGHDN, CDR2 FVKESK. V lost 1 base to trimming and J lost 0 bases, with 16 bases between them. The CDR3 nucleotides read TGTGCCAGCAGCCAAGGCGGCAGGACATTTTACTCTGGGGCCAACGTCCTGACTTTC. This sequence encodes CASSQGGRTFYSGANVLTF.

The V gene is TRBV29-1, the J gene TRBJ2-5, with TRBD2 matching over 10 bases. V lost 0 bases, J lost 3 bases, and 7 bases stayed unmatched. The CDR3 has 16 residues. Per the germline V gene, CDR1 is SQVTM and CDR2 is ANQGSEA. This CDR3 is CSVEDPGLAGEETQYF. CDR3 bases: TGCAGCGTTGAAGATCCAGGGCTAGCGGGAGAAGAGACCCAGTACTTC.

The V and J genes are TRBV11-2 and TRBJ2-7; D unresolved. CDR3 length equals 17 residues. The germline V and J ends were trimmed by 3 bases and 5 bases, with 23 bases remaining between them. Germline V lookup: CDR1 SGHAT, CDR2 FQNNGV. The CDR3 region has the DNA TGTGCCAGCAGCTTGGTCTCTTTTGGTTCAGGAATCAACGAGCAGTACTTC. This gives the protein CASSLVSFGSGINEQYF.

This clone came up once. The chain has TRBV28 and TRBJ1-1; tentatively, D is TRBD1 (5 bases). The CDR3 contains 13 residues. CDR1 is MDHEN and CDR2 is SYDVKM in the germline V gene. Trimming removed 6 bases from V and 2 bases from J, with 10 bases in between. In DNA, the CDR3 is TGTGCCAGCAGCTCTCAGGGCAACACTGAAGCTTTCTTT. It yields the protein CASSSQGNTEAFF.

V gene TRBV19 combines with J gene TRBJ2-2, with 14 positions matching TRBD2. This CDR3 is 17 amino acids long. Germline assignment: CDR1 LNHDA and CDR2 SQIVND (reference sequence). Unmatched junction bases numbered 3, after V lost 1 base and J lost 5 bases. The DNA of the CDR3 is TGTGCCAGTAGTATAGGACGGACTAGCGGGGGGACCGGGGAGCTGTTTTTT. This gives the protein CASSIGRTSGGTGELFF.

The genes are TRBV4-3 and TRBJ2-2; 8 positions match TRBD1. In germline, CDR1 is LGHNA, CDR2 YSLEER. This CDR3 spans 14 amino acids. V shed 4 bases, J shed 6 bases, and the junction held 4 bases outside the gene matches. For the CDR3, the DNA is TGCGCCAGCAGCCTCGGACAGGGCGCCGGGGAGCTGTTTTTT. Amino acids: CASSLGQGAGELFF.

The J gene is TRBJ2-1, the V gene TRBV19; 8 bases are shared with TRBD2. V lost 6 bases and J lost 5; bases outside the gene matches: 9. Germline V gives CDR1 LNHDA, CDR2 SQIVND (reference sequence). The CDR3 contains 15 residues. The CDR3 DNA sequence: TGTGCCAGTAGGGACAGCGGGAGTCGGGACAATGAGCAGTTCTTC. This codes for CASRDSGSRDNEQFF.

The genes are TRBV7-9 and TRBJ2-1, with 10 nucleotides matching TRBD2. Germline V gene data show CDR1 as SEHNR and CDR2 as FQNEAQ (reference sequence). The CDR3 covers 19 residues. Trimming at V came to 1 base and at J to 0 bases, leaving 9 bases not matched to a gene. CDR3 region: CASSLEDSGRPRSYNEQFF. CDR3 nucleotides: TGTGCCAGCAGCTTAGAGGATAGCGGGAGGCCTCGCTCCTACAATGAGCAGTTCTTC.

The rearrangement joins TRBV10-3 to TRBJ2-7; D might be TRBD2 (6 bases). Germline-derived CDR1 and CDR2 are ENHRY and SYGVKD. The V and J ends lost 1 base and 7 bases respectively, with 11 bases between them. The CDR3 sequence is 13 residues long. CDR3 coding DNA: TGTGCCATCAGTGAGTTAGGGCGGGAAGAGCAGTACTTC. Its protein is CAISELGREEQYF.

The genes are TRBV19 and TRBJ1-5; 7 nucleotides match TRBD1. The CDR3 is 18 amino acids. Per the germline V gene, CDR1 is LNHDA and CDR2 is SQIVND (reference sequence). Trimming cost V 1 base and J 0 bases; bases outside gene matches: 9. The CDR3 spells CASSIADRTHDSNQPQHF. In nucleotides, the CDR3 is TGTGCCAGTAGTATAGCGGACAGGACGCATGATAGCAATCAGCCCCAGCATTTT.

The V gene is TRBV27, the J gene TRBJ2-3; 10 nucleotides agree with TRBD2. Germline CDR1 and CDR2: MNHEY and SMNVEV (reference sequence). J was trimmed by 4 bases and V by 5 bases; bases with no gene match: 9. The CDR3 length is 16 residues. The CDR3 bases are TGTGCCAGCAGTACCACTAGCGGGATACAACCAGATACGCAGTATTTT. This encodes CASSTTSGIQPDTQYF.

Worth noting for this clone: Other DNA sequences in the same sample also yield this CDR3. The V call is TRBV18, the J call TRBJ2-7, with 13 nucleotides matching TRBD2. Per the germline V gene, CDR1 is KGHSH and CDR2 is LQKENI. The CDR3 runs to 16 residues. V was pared by 3 bases and J by 2 bases, with 4 bases of the junction left unmatched. CDR3 region: CASSPRLAGGTYEQYF. The CDR3 coding sequence is TGTGCCAGCTCACCCCGACTAGCGGGAGGTACCTACGAGCAGTACTTC.

The chain employs TRBV11-2 and TRBJ1-1; the D is unclear. The V gene lost 2 bases and the J gene lost 11 bases, with 15 bases spanning the gap. Germline lookup yields CDR1 SGHAT and CDR2 FQNNGV. The CDR3 is 13 residues long. CDR3 amino acids: CASSLFRSPGAFF. For the CDR3, the DNA is TGTGCCAGCAGCTTATTCCGAAGCCCGGGGGCTTTCTTT.

The chain uses TRBV27 and TRBJ1-1, with TRBD1 identical over 11 bases. With 4 bases clipped from V and 11 bases from J, the junction kept 6 bases outside the gene matches. CDR1 and CDR2 from the germline V gene are MNHEY and SMNVEV (reference sequence). The length of the CDR3 is 13 residues. In nucleotides, the CDR3 is TGTGCCAGCAGTTGGGACAGGGGGTCGGCGGCTTTCTTT. As protein: CASSWDRGSAAFF.

The chain carries TRBV4-3 and TRBJ2-3, with 9 bases aligning to TRBD1. After removal of 0 bases from V and 0 bases from J, the junction contained 19 bases not matched to a gene. Germline CDR1 LGHNA, CDR2 YSLEER. This CDR3 comprises 22 residues. CDR3 sequence reads: CASSQDGSLDRGAPTSTDTQYF. For the CDR3, the DNA is TGCGCCAGCAGCCAAGATGGGTCCTTGGACAGGGGAGCACCAACTAGCACAGATACGCAGTATTTT.

This clone came up a few times. The chain combines TRBV30 with TRBJ2-1; TRBD2 aligns across 9 bases. This CDR3 comprises 16 residues. V lost 2 bases to trimming and J lost 5 bases; unmatched junction nucleotides: 10. Per the germline V gene, CDR1 is GTSNPN and CDR2 is SVGIG (reference sequence). The DNA for the CDR3 is TGTGCCTGGAGTCCGTTCGGGACTAGCACCCACAATGAGCAGTTCTTC. Amino acids: CAWSPFGTSTHNEQFF.

The chain is built from TRBV7-9 and TRBJ2-7; weak D call: TRBD1 (6 bases). CDR3 length equals 16 residues. V shed 1 base and J shed 6 bases, with 19 bases lying between them. The V gene's germline CDR1 is SEHNR and CDR2 FQNEAQ (reference sequence). The CDR3 nucleotides read TGTGCCAGCAGCTTAGGGACAGTGCCCAAATGTGGCGAGCAGTACTTC. Protein product: CASSLGTVPKCGEQYF.

In DNA, the CDR3 is TGTGCCAGCAGCTTAATAGGAGCGGTTTGGGAGCCATATAGGAATGAGCAGTTCTTC. As protein: CASSLIGAVWEPYRNEQFF. The chain has TRBV7-2 and TRBJ2-1, with D perhaps TRBD2 (5 bases). Trimming stripped 2 bases from V and 7 bases from J, with 27 bases between. This CDR3 region has 19 residues. Germline V gene lookup returns CDR1 SGHTA and CDR2 FQGNSA. The full variable domain, rest sourced from reference TRBV7-2 and TRBJ2-1, is GAGVSQSPSNKVTEKGKDVELRCDPISGHTALYWYRQSLGQGLEFLIYFQGNSAPDKSGLPSDRFSAERTGGSVSTLTIQRTQQEDSAVYLCASSLIGAVWEPYRNEQFFGPGTRLTVL.

The V call is TRBV4-1, the J call TRBJ2-7; 7 nucleotides align to TRBD1. Trimming took 0 bases from V and 4 from J; bases not matched to a gene: 15. Germline CDR1 and CDR2: MGHRA and YSYEKL. The CDR3 covers 18 residues. The CDR3 protein is CASSQDSLSMDRRYEQYF. The CDR3 nucleotides are TGCGCCAGCAGCCAAGATTCCCTTTCCATGGACAGGAGGTACGAGCAGTACTTC.

V usage is TRBV27 and J usage is TRBJ2-7; D gene uncertain. With 0 bases removed from V and 4 bases from J, the gap between germline ends came to 10 bases. The germline gives CDR1 MNHEY, CDR2 SMNVEV (reference sequence). The CDR3 runs 14 residues. CDR3 bases: TGTGCCAGCAGTTTATCAGGCAGACAATACGAGCAGTACTTC. Encoded protein: CASSLSGRQYEQYF.

This clone turned up a few times. The chain links TRBV16 to TRBJ1-1; a weak D match, TRBD1 (5 bases). V was clipped by 2 bases and J by 0 bases, with 16 bases between them. Germline lookup yields CDR1 KGHSY and CDR2 FQNENV. The CDR3 is 17 residues long. CDR3 nucleotides: TGTGCCAGCAGCCAACGCACCGGGGGGGGTGTGAACACTGAAGCTTTCTTT. Protein sequence: CASSQRTGGGVNTEAFF.

A single count supports this clone. The chain has TRBV5-4 and TRBJ2-1, with 13 bases fitting TRBD2. Germline loops: CDR1 SGHNT, CDR2 YYREEE (reference sequence). The CDR3 has 15 residues. V was pared by 4 bases and J by 6 bases, with 4 bases of the junction left unmatched. CDR3 in DNA: TGTGCCAGCAGCCAGACTAGCGGGAGGAGCAATGAGCAGTTCTTC. It yields the protein CASSQTSGRSNEQFF.

The rearrangement uses TRBV19 and TRBJ2-5, with 8 bases aligning to TRBD2. Germline V gene lookup returns CDR1 LNHDA and CDR2 SQIVND (reference sequence). With 5 bases clipped from V and 5 bases from J, the junction kept 7 bases outside the gene matches. The CDR3 extends over 14 amino acids. CDR3 in amino acids: CASSLWTSQETQYF. For the CDR3, the DNA is TGTGCCAGTAGTCTATGGACTAGCCAGGAGACCCAGTACTTC.

The chain couples TRBV27 to TRBJ2-7, with TRBD2 matching over 7 bases. Unmatched junction bases numbered 9, after V lost 5 bases and J lost 8 bases. The length of the CDR3 is 13 residues. Germline V gene data show CDR1 as MNHEY and CDR2 as SMNVEV (reference sequence). CDR3 amino acids: CASSPKGLSKQYF. The CDR3 nucleotides are TGTGCCAGCAGTCCCAAGGGACTAAGTAAGCAGTACTTC.